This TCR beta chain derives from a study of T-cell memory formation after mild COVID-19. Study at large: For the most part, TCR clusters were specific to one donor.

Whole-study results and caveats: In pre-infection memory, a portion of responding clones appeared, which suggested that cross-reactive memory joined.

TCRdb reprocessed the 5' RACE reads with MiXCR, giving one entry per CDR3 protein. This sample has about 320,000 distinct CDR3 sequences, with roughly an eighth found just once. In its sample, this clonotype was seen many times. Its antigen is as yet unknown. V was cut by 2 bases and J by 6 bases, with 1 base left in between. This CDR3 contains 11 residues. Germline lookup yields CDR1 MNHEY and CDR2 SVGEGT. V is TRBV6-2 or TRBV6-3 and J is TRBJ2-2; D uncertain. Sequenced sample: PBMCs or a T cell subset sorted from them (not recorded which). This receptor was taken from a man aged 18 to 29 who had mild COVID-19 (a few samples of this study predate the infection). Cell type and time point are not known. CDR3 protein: CASSYPGELFF. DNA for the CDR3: TGTGCCAGCAGTTACCCCGGGGAGCTGTTTTTT.